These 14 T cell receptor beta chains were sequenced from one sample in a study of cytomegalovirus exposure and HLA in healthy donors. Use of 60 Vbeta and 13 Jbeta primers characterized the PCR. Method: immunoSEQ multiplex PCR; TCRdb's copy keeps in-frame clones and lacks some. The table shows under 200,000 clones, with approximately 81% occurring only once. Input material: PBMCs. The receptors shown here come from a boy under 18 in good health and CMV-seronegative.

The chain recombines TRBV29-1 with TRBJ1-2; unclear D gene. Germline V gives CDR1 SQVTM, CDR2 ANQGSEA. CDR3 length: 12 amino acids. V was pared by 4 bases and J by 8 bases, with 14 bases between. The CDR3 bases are TGCAGCGTTGCTAGTGGCAGCCGCGGCTACACCTTC. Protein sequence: CSVASGSRGYTF.

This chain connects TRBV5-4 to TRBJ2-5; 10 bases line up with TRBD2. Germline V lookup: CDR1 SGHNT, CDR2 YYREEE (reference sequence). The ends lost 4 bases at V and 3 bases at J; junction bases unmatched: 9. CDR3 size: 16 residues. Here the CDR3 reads CASSLTHLAGEETQYF. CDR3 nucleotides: TGTGCCAGCAGCCTCACCCATCTAGCGGGAGAAGAGACCCAGTACTTC.

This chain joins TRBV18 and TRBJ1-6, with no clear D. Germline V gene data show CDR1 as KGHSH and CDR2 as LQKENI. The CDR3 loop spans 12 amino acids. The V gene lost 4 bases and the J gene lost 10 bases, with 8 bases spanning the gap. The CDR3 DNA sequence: TGTGCCAGCTCACACACGACATCACCCCTCCACTTT. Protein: CASSHTTSPLHF.

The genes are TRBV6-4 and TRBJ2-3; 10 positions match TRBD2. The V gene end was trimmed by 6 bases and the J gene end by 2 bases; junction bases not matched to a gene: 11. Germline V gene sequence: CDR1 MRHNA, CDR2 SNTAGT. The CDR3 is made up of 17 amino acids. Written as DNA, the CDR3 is TGTGCCAGCAGGGCAACTAGCGGGAACTTCTCCACAGATACGCAGTATTTT. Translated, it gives CASRATSGNFSTDTQYF.

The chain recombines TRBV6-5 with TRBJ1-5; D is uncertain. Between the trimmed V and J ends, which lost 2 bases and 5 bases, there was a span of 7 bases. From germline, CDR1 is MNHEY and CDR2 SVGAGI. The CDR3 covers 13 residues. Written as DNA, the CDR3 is TGTGCCAGCAGTTACGGGGAGTATCAGCCCCAGCATTTT. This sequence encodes CASSYGEYQPQHF.

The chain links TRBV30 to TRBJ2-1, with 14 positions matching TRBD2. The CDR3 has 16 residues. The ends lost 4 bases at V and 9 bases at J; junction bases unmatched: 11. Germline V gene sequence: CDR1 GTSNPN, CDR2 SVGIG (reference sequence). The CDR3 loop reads CAWNRPGLAGVGEQFF. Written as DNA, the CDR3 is TGTGCCTGGAATCGACCGGGACTAGCGGGAGTTGGTGAGCAGTTCTTC.

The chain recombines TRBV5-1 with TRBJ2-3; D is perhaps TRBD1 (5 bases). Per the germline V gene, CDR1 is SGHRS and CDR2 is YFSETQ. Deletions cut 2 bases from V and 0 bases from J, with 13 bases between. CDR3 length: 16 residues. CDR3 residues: CASSLGAVASTDTQYF. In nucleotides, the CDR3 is TGCGCCAGCAGCTTAGGGGCGGTAGCTAGCACAGATACGCAGTATTTT. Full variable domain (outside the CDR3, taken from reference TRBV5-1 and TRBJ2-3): KAGVTQTPRYLIKTRGQQVTLSCSPISGHRSVSWYQQTPGQGLQFLFEYFSETQRNKGNFPGRFSGRQFSNSRSEMNVSTLELGDSALYLCASSLGAVASTDTQYFGPGTRLTVL.

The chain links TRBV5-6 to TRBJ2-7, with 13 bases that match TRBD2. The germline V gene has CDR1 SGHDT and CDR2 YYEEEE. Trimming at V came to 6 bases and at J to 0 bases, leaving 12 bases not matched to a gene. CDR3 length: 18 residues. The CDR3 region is CASNRGLAGVSSSYEQYF. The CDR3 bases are TGTGCCAGCAATAGAGGACTAGCGGGAGTTTCCTCCTCCTACGAGCAGTACTTC.

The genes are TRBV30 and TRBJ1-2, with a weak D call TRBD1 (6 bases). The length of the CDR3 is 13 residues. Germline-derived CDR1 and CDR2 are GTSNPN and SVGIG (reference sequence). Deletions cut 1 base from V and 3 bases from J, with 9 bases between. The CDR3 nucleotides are TGTGCCTGGAGTGAGAGGACAGACTATGGCTACACCTTC. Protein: CAWSERTDYGYTF.

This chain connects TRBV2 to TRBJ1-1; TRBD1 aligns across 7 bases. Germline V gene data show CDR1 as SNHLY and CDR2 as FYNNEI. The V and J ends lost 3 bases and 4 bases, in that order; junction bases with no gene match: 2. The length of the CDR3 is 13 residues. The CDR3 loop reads CASSDTGATEAFF. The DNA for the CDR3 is TGTGCCAGCAGTGATACAGGGGCCACTGAAGCTTTCTTT. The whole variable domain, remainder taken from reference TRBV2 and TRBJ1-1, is EPEVTQTPSHQVTQMGQEVILRCVPISNHLYFYWYRQILGQKVEFLVSFYNNEISEKSEIFDDQFSVERPDGSNFTLKIRSTKLEDSAMYFCASSDTGATEAFFGQGTRLTVV.

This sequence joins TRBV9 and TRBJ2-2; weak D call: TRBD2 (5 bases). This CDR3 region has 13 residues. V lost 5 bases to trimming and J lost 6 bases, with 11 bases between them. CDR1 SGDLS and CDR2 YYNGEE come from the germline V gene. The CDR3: CASSSEGSGELFF. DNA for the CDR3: TGTGCCAGCAGTTCCGAGGGTTCCGGGGAGCTGTTTTTT.

The CDR3 here is CASSLPDQETQYF. The DNA for the CDR3 is TGTGCCAGCAGCTTACCAGACCAAGAGACCCAGTACTTC. The genes are TRBV5-4 and TRBJ2-5; D is undetermined. Trimming left V 2 bases short and J 0 bases short, with 5 bases between. The length of the CDR3 is 13 residues. CDR1 and CDR2 from the germline V gene are SGHNT and YYREEE (reference sequence).

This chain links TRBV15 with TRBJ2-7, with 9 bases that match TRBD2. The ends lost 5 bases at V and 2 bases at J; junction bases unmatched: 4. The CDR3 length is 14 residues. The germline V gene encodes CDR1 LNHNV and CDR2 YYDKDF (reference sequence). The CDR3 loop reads CATSGGGVTYEQYF. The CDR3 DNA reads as TGTGCCACCAGCGGCGGGGGGGTGACCTACGAGCAGTACTTC.

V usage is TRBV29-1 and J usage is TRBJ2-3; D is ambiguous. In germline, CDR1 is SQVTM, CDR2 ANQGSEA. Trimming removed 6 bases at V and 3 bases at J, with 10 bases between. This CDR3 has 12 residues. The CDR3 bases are TGCAGCGTGCTACAGCTTACAGATACGCAGTATTTT. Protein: CSVLQLTDTQYF.